Sequencing of this T cell receptor (beta chain) was carried out in a study of CD8+CD57+ T cells in acquired aplastic anemia. Germline V gene data show CDR1 as LGHNA and CDR2 as YNFKEQ. The ends were cut back, 4 bases at V and 8 bases at J, with 20 bases in the middle. This CDR3 has 16 amino acids. The sequenced patients had an expansion of CD8+CD57+ cells seen by flow cytometry. Genomic DNA templated the TCR beta VDJ and CDR3 profiling. In TCRdb, the reads were re-called with MiXCR into one record per CDR3 protein. This repertoire shows about 160,000 distinct CDR3 sequences, less than 50% found once; its top ten account for 2.5% to 3.5%. In this sample, this clonotype turned up many times.

The TCR comes from a human donor with aplastic anemia. Sequencing input: sorted CD4+, CD8+, or CD8+CD57+ T cells (not recorded which) from PBMCs. The J gene is TRBJ1-4, the V gene TRBV4-2, with a tentative D call TRBD1 (5 bases). The CDR3 DNA follows: TGTGCCAGCAGCCCCTCCCGCCTCGGGGCACGGGAAAAACTGTTTTTT. It is translated as CASSPSRLGAREKLFF.